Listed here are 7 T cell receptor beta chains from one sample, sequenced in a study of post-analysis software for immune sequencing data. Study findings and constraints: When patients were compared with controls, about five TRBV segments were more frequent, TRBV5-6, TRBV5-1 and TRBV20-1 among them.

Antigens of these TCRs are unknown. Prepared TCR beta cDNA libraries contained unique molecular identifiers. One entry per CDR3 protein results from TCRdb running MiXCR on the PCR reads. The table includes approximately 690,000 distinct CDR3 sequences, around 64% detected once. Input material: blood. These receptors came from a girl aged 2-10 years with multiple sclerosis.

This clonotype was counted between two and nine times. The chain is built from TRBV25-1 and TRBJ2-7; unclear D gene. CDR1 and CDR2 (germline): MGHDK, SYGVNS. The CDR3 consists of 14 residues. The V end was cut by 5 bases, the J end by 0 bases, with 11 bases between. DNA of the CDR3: TGTGCCAGCAGTCCCGTGTGGGCCTCCTACGAGCAGTACTTC. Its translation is CASSPVWASYEQYF.

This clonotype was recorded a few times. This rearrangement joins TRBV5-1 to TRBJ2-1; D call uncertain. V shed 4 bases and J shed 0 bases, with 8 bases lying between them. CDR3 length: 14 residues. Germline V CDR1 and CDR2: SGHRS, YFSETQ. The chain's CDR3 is CASSHRSSYNEQFF. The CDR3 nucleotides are TGCGCCAGCAGCCACCGGAGCTCCTACAATGAGCAGTTCTTC. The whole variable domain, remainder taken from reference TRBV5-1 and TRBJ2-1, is KAGVTQTPRYLIKTRGQQVTLSCSPISGHRSVSWYQQTPGQGLQFLFEYFSETQRNKGNFPGRFSGRQFSNSRSEMNVSTLELGDSALYLCASSHRSSYNEQFFGPGTRLTVL.

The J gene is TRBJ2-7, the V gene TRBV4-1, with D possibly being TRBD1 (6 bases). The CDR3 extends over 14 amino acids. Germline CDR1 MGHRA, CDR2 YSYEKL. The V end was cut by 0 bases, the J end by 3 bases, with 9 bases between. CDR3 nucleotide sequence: TGCGCCAGCAGCCAAGACGAAGGGGGCTACGAGCAGTACTTC. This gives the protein CASSQDEGGYEQYF.

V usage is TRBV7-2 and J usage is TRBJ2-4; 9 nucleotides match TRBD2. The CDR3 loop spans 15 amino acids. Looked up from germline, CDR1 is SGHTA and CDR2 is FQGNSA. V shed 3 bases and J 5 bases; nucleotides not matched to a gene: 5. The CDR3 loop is CASSFERGAENIQYF. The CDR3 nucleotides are TGTGCCAGCAGCTTCGAGCGGGGGGCAGAAAACATTCAGTACTTC.

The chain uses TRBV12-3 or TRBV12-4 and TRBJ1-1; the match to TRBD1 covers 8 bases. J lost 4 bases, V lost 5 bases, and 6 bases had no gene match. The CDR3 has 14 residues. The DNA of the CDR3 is TGTGCCAGCAGTACCTCAGGGGGCGGCACTGAAGCTTTCTTT. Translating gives CASSTSGGGTEAFF.

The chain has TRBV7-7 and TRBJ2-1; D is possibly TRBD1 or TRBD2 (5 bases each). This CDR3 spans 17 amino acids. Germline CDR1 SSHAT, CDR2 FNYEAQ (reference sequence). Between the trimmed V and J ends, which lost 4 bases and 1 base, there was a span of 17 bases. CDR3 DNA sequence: TGTGCCAGCAGCTCAAACGTGGGGGTAGGATCCTACAATGAGCAGTTCTTC. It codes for CASSSNVGVGSYNEQFF.

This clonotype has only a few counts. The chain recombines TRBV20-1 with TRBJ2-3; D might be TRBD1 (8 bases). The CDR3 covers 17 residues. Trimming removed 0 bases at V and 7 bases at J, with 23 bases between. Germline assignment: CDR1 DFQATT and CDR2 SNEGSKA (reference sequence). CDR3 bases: TGCAGTGCTAGAGATGTGAACAGGGGGGGCTATCGATATACGCAGTATTTT. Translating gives CSARDVNRGGYRYTQYF.